The T cell receptor beta chain under discussion was sequenced for a study of Ad26.COV2.S vaccination and SARS-CoV-2 variants. Findings of the study overall: Those who received the vaccine showed greater spike-specific TCR breadth than those given placebo. Those who received vaccine or placebo ended up with similar non-spike TCR breadth.

TCRdb keeps only in-frame clones here, not all; method: immunoSEQ multiplex PCR. Of hundreds of thousands of clones listed, approximately 86% were seen once; the top ten hold around 10%. As for treatment: some 20 received Ad26.COV2.S at low or high dose, single or two shots; 5 received placebo; per-sample allocation not given. Sampling took place 63 days after the first vaccine or placebo injection. The vaccine delivered Wuhan-strain SARS-CoV-2 spike through an Ad26 vector. Trimming took off 3 bases at V and 5 bases at J, with 8 bases between the two ends. This CDR3 is 13 amino acids long. On this clone: Its specificity is not known.

The sample was peripheral blood, taken in a trial of Ad26.COV2.S vaccine versus placebo. The V and J genes are TRBV12-3 or TRBV12-4 and TRBJ2-1; D is undetermined. This TCR came from a person between 18 and 59 years old who received the Ad26.COV2.S COVID-19 vaccine or a placebo. CDR3 DNA: TGTGCCAGCAGTTTCCTCGGCAACAATGAGCAGTTCTTC. Its translation is CASSFLGNNEQFF.